This T cell receptor beta chain was found in a study of blood T cell repertoires in COVID-19. At the level of the study: Samples representing acute and convalescent COVID-19 were sourced from the United States, Italy and Spain.

This clone was found once. The data were produced by immunoSEQ multiplex PCR, yet TCRdb's version contains in-frame clones alone and is incomplete. This sample carries 150,000 to 200,000 clones, over 80% of them seen once, and the ten largest clones take over 5%. V lost 8 bases and J lost 2; bases outside the gene matches: 13. Germline loops: CDR1 SEHNR, CDR2 FQNEAQ (reference sequence). The CDR3 extends over 17 amino acids. The TCR sequence derives from a man between 65 and 80 years old who had been exposed to COVID-19. Sequenced sample: PBMCs or T cells enriched from blood (not recorded which). The chain employs TRBV7-9 and TRBJ2-2; TRBD2 aligns across 8 bases. CDR3 bases: TGTGCCAGCCCTAGAGCGGGGGCCGACCCCAACACCGGGGAGCTGTTTTTT. Its translation is CASPRAGADPNTGELFF.